A selection of T cell receptor beta chains follows, all from one sample in a study of T cells after yellow fever vaccination. Via MiXCR, TCRdb re-called the 5' RACE reads, giving one row per CDR3 protein. This table has about 220,000 distinct CDR3 sequences, more than 3% appearing once. The sequenced sample was CD4+ T cells sorted from PBMCs, obtained 10 days after the yellow fever booster vaccination. These receptors all stem from a man aged 18 to 30 who received the YFV17D yellow fever vaccine. Each CDR3 is given with its conserved first and last residue. A D gene is named only where the DNA matches it firmly. The size field is filled for only some rows; it gives once, few, many or a size class.

V	J	D	size	CDR3	DNA
TRBV6-1	TRBJ2-3	TRBD2	many	CASSEYSGGPAGTDTQYF	TGTGCCAGCAGTGAATACAGCGGGGGCCCAGCTGGCACAGATACGCAGTATTTT
TRBV5-6	TRBJ1-2	TRBD1	few	CASSPLTGGFGYTF	TGTGCCAGCAGCCCTCTAACAGGGGGCTTTGGCTACACCTTC
TRBV5-1	TRBJ2-2	TRBD2	few	CASSYGLAGELFF	TGCGCCAGCAGCTACGGACTAGCCGGGGAGCTGTTTTTT
TRBV6-2/TRBV6-3	TRBJ2-3	NA	many	CASSYGRHTDTQYF	TGTGCCAGCAGTTACGGGAGACACACAGATACGCAGTATTTT
TRBV6-2/TRBV6-3	TRBJ2-1	TRBD2	NA	CASSGRYGTSFNEQFF	TGTGCCAGCAGTGGGCGCTATGGGACTAGTTTCAATGAGCAGTTCTTC
TRBV27	TRBJ2-1	NA	many	CASRQSSYNEQFF	TGTGCCAGCAGGCAGAGCTCCTACAATGAGCAGTTCTTC
TRBV29-1	TRBJ1-1	NA	few	CSVAAGWGMNTEAFF	TGCAGCGTTGCAGCCGGTTGGGGCATGAACACTGAAGCTTTCTTT
TRBV18	TRBJ1-1	NA	NA	CASSREQVSTEAFF	TGTGCCAGCTCACGGGAACAGGTTAGCACTGAAGCTTTCTTT
TRBV20-1	TRBJ2-1	NA	NA	CSARYYLSSYNEQFF	TGCAGTGCTAGGTACTACCTAAGCTCCTACAATGAGCAGTTCTTC
TRBV7-2	TRBJ2-1	NA	many	CASSQSRDGEQFF	TGTGCCAGCAGCCAAAGTAGGGACGGTGAGCAGTTCTTC
TRBV12-3/TRBV12-4	TRBJ1-6	NA	few	CASRDDSFGSPLHF	TGTGCCAGCAGAGATGACAGTTTTGGTTCACCCCTCCACTTT
TRBV4-2	TRBJ2-3	NA	NA	CASSQDRPGGTDTQYF	TGTGCCAGCAGCCAAGACCGGCCGGGGGGCACAGATACGCAGTATTTT
TRBV14	TRBJ2-3	NA	NA	CASSSYTLLRDSLPTDTQYF	TGTGCCAGCAGCTCCTACACACTTTTAAGAGACTCCCTCCCCACAGATACGCAGTATTTT
TRBV30	TRBJ2-3	NA	many	CAWKWTGTDTQYF	TGTGCCTGGAAGTGGACAGGCACAGATACGCAGTATTTT
TRBV11-2	TRBJ2-5	NA	many	CASRALTGGDLGTQYF	TGTGCCAGCAGAGCCCTGACAGGCGGTGACCTTGGGACCCAGTACTTC
TRBV4-3	TRBJ1-1	TRBD1	many	CASSQELRDRAAFF	TGCGCCAGCAGCCAAGAATTACGTGACAGGGCAGCTTTCTTT
TRBV20-1	TRBJ1-3	NA	few	CSARRGGGNTIYF	TGCAGTGCGAGAAGGGGGGGAGGAAACACCATATATTTT
TRBV24-1	TRBJ2-1	NA	few	CATSGWTINEQFF	TGTGCCACCAGTGGTTGGACGATCAATGAGCAGTTCTTC